This TCR beta chain was identified in a study of T-cell memory formation after mild COVID-19. General study points: CD4+ clones that contracted lay mainly in CM and EM; CD8+ ones lay in EMRA.

TCRdb called the 5' RACE reads again in MiXCR, with one record for every CDR3 protein. The sample contains fewer than 200,000 distinct CDR3 sequences, about 18% of which appear only once. This clonotype was picked up a small number of times. The target antigen is unknown. The germline V gene has CDR1 MNHEY and CDR2 SVGAGI. This CDR3 spans 13 amino acids. The V end lost 6 bases, the J end lost 1 base, and 9 bases lay between the germline ends. The receptor's source is a young man who had mild COVID-19 (a few samples of this study predate the infection). Cell type and time point are not known. The sample taken for sequencing was PBMCs or a T cell subset sorted from them (not recorded which). The chain combines TRBV6-5 with TRBJ1-1; possible D gene TRBD1, 5 bases. The CDR3 spells CASRNQGNTEAFF. The CDR3 DNA reads as TGTGCCAGCAGGAACCAGGGGAACACTGAAGCTTTCTTT.